Following are 23 T cell receptor beta chains from one sample sequenced in a study of response to subunit inactivated influenza vaccine. TCRdb ran MiXCR on the RT-PCR reads and lists one entry per CDR3 protein. The repertoire holds a few hundred thousand distinct CDR3 sequences, with roughly 22% as singletons. This material consisted of PBMCs from blood, taken roughly 20 months after vaccination. Every receptor here comes from a man between 50 and 69 years old who received an inactivated influenza vaccine.

This clonotype appeared many times. This chain links TRBV29-1 with TRBJ1-1; TRBD1 agrees at 11 bases. Germline V gives CDR1 SQVTM, CDR2 ANQGSEA. This CDR3 spans 15 amino acids. Trimming at V came to 4 bases and at J to 3 bases, leaving 7 bases not matched to a gene. The CDR3 bases are TGCAGCGTTGGAGGGACAGGGGGTTGGGACACTGAAGCTTTCTTT. Translated: CSVGGTGGWDTEAFF.

This clonotype was counted only a few times. The chain joins TRBV12-3 or TRBV12-4 to TRBJ1-1; D not resolved. The CDR3 has 13 amino acids. Trimming removed 1 base from V and 6 bases from J, with 9 bases in between. CDR3 loop: CASSLVLYPEAFF. For the CDR3, the DNA is TGTGCCAGCAGTTTAGTGTTATACCCTGAAGCTTTCTTT.

The V call is TRBV4-3, the J call TRBJ2-3, with D hard to call. The CDR3 spans 13 residues. V shed 0 bases and J shed 5 bases, with 6 bases lying between them. Germline lookup yields CDR1 LGHNA and CDR2 YSLEER. The chain's CDR3 is CASSQDPRDTQYF. The DNA for the CDR3 is TGCGCCAGCAGCCAAGATCCTCGAGATACGCAGTATTTT.

There are a few counts of this clonotype. The chain couples TRBV4-3 to TRBJ2-2, with a weak D call TRBD2 (6 bases). V was pared by 4 bases and J by 3 bases, with 21 bases between. The CDR3 length is 18 residues. Germline V gene lookup returns CDR1 LGHNA and CDR2 YSLEER. Here the CDR3 DNA reads TGCGCCAGCAGCCCGGGCGGGGACGGCTACCTCCACACCGGGGAGCTGTTTTTT. The encoded protein is CASSPGGDGYLHTGELFF.

The rearrangement joins TRBV7-2 to TRBJ2-1; 9 bases match TRBD2. J was trimmed by 6 bases and V by 2 bases; bases with no gene match: 8. The CDR3 loop spans 16 amino acids. Germline V gene sequence: CDR1 SGHTA, CDR2 FQGNSA. CDR3 nucleotides: TGTGCCAGCAGCTTACTAGCGGGACGCCGAGGCAATGAGCAGTTCTTC. As protein: CASSLLAGRRGNEQFF.

The J gene is TRBJ1-3, the V gene TRBV20-1, with D perhaps matching TRBD1 (6 bases). There are 16 residues in the CDR3. CDR1 and CDR2 from the germline V gene are DFQATT and SNEGSKA (reference sequence). V gave up 0 bases and J gave up 4 bases, with 16 bases separating them. CDR3 DNA: TGCAGTGCTAGAGATTCGGTGACAGGCAGCGGAAACACCATATATTTT. This translates into CSARDSVTGSGNTIYF.

The chain is built from TRBV5-4 and TRBJ1-1; a possible D gene is TRBD1 (6 bases). V lost 0 bases to trimming and J lost 3 bases, with 15 bases between them. Germline assignment: CDR1 SGHNT and CDR2 YYREEE (reference sequence). This CDR3 has 16 amino acids. The CDR3 DNA is TGTGCCAGCAGCTTGGGCGGGGGGGCGCTGGACACTGAAGCTTTCTTT. Amino acids: CASSLGGGALDTEAFF. Using reference TRBV5-4 and TRBJ1-1 for the parts outside the CDR3, the full variable domain is ETGVTQSPTHLIKTRGQQVTLRCSSQSGHNTVSWYQQALGQGPQFIFQYYREEENGRGNFPPRFSGLQFPNYSSELNVNALELDDSALYLCASSLGGGALDTEAFFGQGTRLTVV.

The table lists this clonotype with a count of one. The chain combines TRBV20-1 with TRBJ1-5, with 9 bases that match TRBD1. Germline lookup yields CDR1 DFQATT and CDR2 SNEGSKA (reference sequence). With V trimmed by 4 bases and J by 0 bases, 13 bases remained unmatched. This CDR3 is built from 18 residues. DNA of the CDR3: TGCAGTGCTAATCGGGACAGGGTTGGGGGATATAGCAATCAGCCCCAGCATTTT. Residues: CSANRDRVGGYSNQPQHF.

This chain connects TRBV24-1 to TRBJ2-5; D perhaps matches TRBD1 (5 bases). Trimming cost V 3 bases and J 2 bases, with 12 bases left between them. CDR3 length equals 15 residues. CDR1 is KGHDR and CDR2 is SFDVKD in the germline V gene. For the CDR3, the DNA is TGTGCCACCAGTGATCCACAGGATTTACAAGAGACCCAGTACTTC. Residues: CATSDPQDLQETQYF.

The table lists this clonotype with a few counts. V gene TRBV11-3 combines with J gene TRBJ2-1, with 7 bases aligning to TRBD1. This CDR3 is built from 16 residues. Germline loops: CDR1 SGHNT, CDR2 YENEEA. V lost 0 bases and J lost 8; bases outside the gene matches: 10. Here the CDR3 DNA reads TGTGCCAGCAGCTTAGATGGGCGACAGGGATCGGATGAGCAGTTCTTC. As protein: CASSLDGRQGSDEQFF.

The V and J genes are TRBV10-3 and TRBJ2-7; D may match TRBD1 or TRBD2 (5 bases each). The CDR3 runs 13 residues. Germline CDR1 reads ENHRY; CDR2 reads SYGVKD. Trimming removed 4 bases from V and 2 bases from J, with 9 bases in between. CDR3 coding DNA: TGTGCCATCAGTGCGGGACCCCCCTACGAGCAGTACTTC. Translating it yields CAISAGPPYEQYF.

The sample holds a few counts of this clonotype. The rearrangement links TRBV7-9 to TRBJ1-2, with D maybe TRBD1 (6 bases). Trimming left V 5 bases short and J 3 bases short, with 19 bases between. CDR3 size: 16 residues. Germline loops: CDR1 SEHNR, CDR2 FQNEAQ (reference sequence). The CDR3 DNA is TGTGCCAGCAGCGTCCCAACTACAACAGGGTACTATGGCTACACCTTC. This encodes CASSVPTTTGYYGYTF.

This clonotype has only a few counts. CDR3 bases: TGTGCCACCTCGACAGGGGTCTACGAGCAGTACTTC. Its translation is CATSTGVYEQYF. The chain combines TRBV24-1 with TRBJ2-7; TRBD1 matches 8 bases. With 9 bases clipped from V and 3 bases from J, the junction kept 3 bases outside the gene matches. The CDR3 length is 12 residues. CDR1 and CDR2 from the germline V gene are KGHDR and SFDVKD.

This clonotype was recorded a few times. The chain links TRBV20-1 to TRBJ2-7; 9 nucleotides line up with TRBD2. V was clipped by 3 bases and J by 3 bases; unmatched bases: 6. This CDR3 is built from 14 residues. Germline V gene data show CDR1 as DFQATT and CDR2 as SNEGSKA (reference sequence). CDR3 sequence reads: CSARSVSGSYEQYF. CDR3 nucleotides: TGCAGTGCTAGGAGTGTTAGCGGGAGCTACGAGCAGTACTTC.

The genes are TRBV2 and TRBJ2-2; D possibly corresponds to TRBD1 (6 bases). The V end was cut by 4 bases, the J end by 4 bases, with 13 bases between. The V gene's germline CDR1 is SNHLY and CDR2 FYNNEI. The length of the CDR3 is 15 residues. CDR3 in DNA: TGTGCCAGCAGTGTGACAGGTGTTACCACCGGGGAGCTGTTTTTT. Its protein product is CASSVTGVTTGELFF.

Here the CDR3 DNA reads TGTGCCAGCAGCCAAACGCACAGTGCCGGAGGGAACACCATATATTTT. It yields the protein CASSQTHSAGGNTIYF. This chain links TRBV16 with TRBJ1-3; D is uncertain. The CDR3 spans 16 residues. V was pared by 2 bases and J by 7 bases, with 18 bases between. Germline V gene sequence: CDR1 KGHSY, CDR2 FQNENV.

Only a few counts were recorded for this clonotype. The chain is built from TRBV12-3 or TRBV12-4 and TRBJ2-2; the D is unclear. CDR3 size: 14 residues. The germline V and J ends were trimmed by 2 bases and 3 bases, with 7 bases remaining between them. The CDR3 DNA reads as TGTGCCAGCAGTTTACGATCCGACACCGGGGAGCTGTTTTTT. Amino acids: CASSLRSDTGELFF.

This clonotype was picked up a small number of times. The V and J genes are TRBV28 and TRBJ2-7; 9 bases fit TRBD1. Trimming took 7 bases from V and 2 from J; bases not matched to a gene: 9. Germline assignment: CDR1 MDHEN and CDR2 SYDVKM. The CDR3 contains 15 residues. CDR3 sequence reads: CASIPSRTGAYEQYF. For the CDR3, the DNA is TGTGCCAGCATCCCCTCCCGGACAGGGGCCTACGAGCAGTACTTC.

This clonotype has at least ten counts. The gene calls are TRBV6-6 and TRBJ1-2; D is possibly TRBD1 (6 bases). Germline CDR1 and CDR2: MNHNY and SVGAGI (reference sequence). The V end lost 4 bases, the J end lost 7 bases, and 16 bases lay between the germline ends. CDR3 length: 14 amino acids. The CDR3 here is CASSSGGRSFGYTF. CDR3 bases: TGTGCCAGCAGTTCGGGGGGCAGAAGTTTTGGCTACACCTTC.

This clonotype was counted a few times. This sequence joins TRBV4-2 and TRBJ2-3; TRBD2 aligns across 8 bases. Germline CDR1 is LGHNA and CDR2 is YNFKEQ. V gave up 0 bases and J gave up 4 bases; unmatched junction bases: 6. The CDR3 sequence is 16 residues long. Here the CDR3 DNA reads TGTGCCAGCAGCCAAGATGGGAGCGGGAGTGCAGATACGCAGTATTTT. It translates to CASSQDGSGSADTQYF.

This clonotype was observed once. One end of the junction varies from germline; a read error may be responsible. The gene calls are TRBV11-2 and TRBJ2-3; D gene ambiguous. CDR3 length: 13 residues. Germline V gene data show CDR1 as SGHAT and CDR2 as FQNNGV. The CDR3 sequence: CASSSFPAPSVRF. CDR3 sequence (DNA): TGTGCCAGCAGCTCCTTCCCTGCTCCCTCAGTGCGTTTT.

The chain recombines TRBV7-9 with TRBJ1-2, with D uncertain. The CDR3 contains 13 residues. CDR1 and CDR2 (germline): SEHNR, FQNEAQ (reference sequence). Trimming took off 9 bases at V and 2 bases at J, with 13 bases between the two ends. CDR3 coding DNA: TGTGCCAGTGGCGACTTCGGGAACTATGGCTACACCTTC. This gives the protein CASGDFGNYGYTF. Together with reference TRBV7-9 and TRBJ1-2, the CDR3 gives the full variable domain: DTGVSQNPRHKITKRGQNVTFRCDPISEHNRLYWYRQTLGQGPEFLTYFQNEAQLEKSRLLSDRFSAERPKGSFSTLEIQRTEQGDSAMYLCASGDFGNYGYTFGSGTRLTVV.

The chain employs TRBV20-1 and TRBJ1-2; TRBD1 matches 12 bases. The trim removed 3 bases at V and 7 bases at J, leaving 6 bases unmatched. The CDR3 is 14 residues long. Germline V gene sequence: CDR1 DFQATT, CDR2 SNEGSKA (reference sequence). CDR3 amino acids: CSASGGQGAVGYTF. The CDR3, as DNA: TGCAGTGCTAGCGGGGGACAGGGGGCGGTTGGCTACACCTTC.